What follows are 23 T cell receptor beta chains derived from one specimen sequenced in a study of early T cells in non-severe SARS-CoV-2 infection. TCRdb recomputed calls from the 5' RACE reads with MiXCR, one row per CDR3 protein. The sample holds roughly 30,000 distinct CDR3 sequences; about 4.5% are singletons and the top ten take 6.3%. The source material was whole blood. The receptor set was obtained from an adult who was a healthcare worker with PCR-confirmed SARS-CoV-2 infection or an uninfected control (not recorded which).

V gene TRBV20-1 combines with J gene TRBJ2-1, with D perhaps being TRBD1 or TRBD2 (6 bases each). This CDR3 comprises 14 residues. V was cut by 6 bases and J by 2 bases, with 14 bases left in between. Germline V gives CDR1 DFQATT, CDR2 SNEGSKA (reference sequence). The CDR3 coding sequence is TGCAGTGCCCTCCCGGGGGCTACCTACAATGAGCAGTTCTTC. Amino acids: CSALPGATYNEQFF.

The J gene is TRBJ1-2, the V gene TRBV5-1; 11 bases align to TRBD1. Germline CDR1 SGHRS, CDR2 YFSETQ. Trimming removed 0 bases from V and 7 bases from J; junction bases left unmatched: 5. The length of the CDR3 is 15 residues. The CDR3 here is CASSLEDRGLRGYTF. Here the CDR3 DNA reads TGCGCCAGCAGCTTGGAGGACAGGGGGCTTCGTGGCTACACCTTC.

This clonotype was detected many times. The CDR3 reads CASSTRTSGSREQYF. For the CDR3, the DNA is TGTGCCAGCAGTACTCGGACTAGCGGGAGTCGCGAGCAGTACTTC. The rearrangement uses TRBV27 and TRBJ2-7; 13 nucleotides line up with TRBD2. This CDR3 region has 15 residues. Germline-derived CDR1 and CDR2 are MNHEY and SMNVEV (reference sequence). Trimming cost V 5 bases and J 6 bases; bases outside gene matches: 7.

This clonotype was seen repeatedly, ten times or more. The chain carries TRBV20-1 and TRBJ2-1; D tentatively fits TRBD1 or TRBD2 (5 bases each). This CDR3 contains 15 residues. V lost 2 bases and J 3 bases, leaving 14 bases between the germline ends. Germline-derived CDR1 and CDR2 are DFQATT and SNEGSKA (reference sequence). CDR3 coding DNA: TGCAGTGCTAGACCCGGGACCACTCGCTACAATGAGCAGTTCTTC. Its translation: CSARPGTTRYNEQFF.

Ten or more counts support this clonotype. The V gene is TRBV6-2 or TRBV6-3, the J gene TRBJ2-1; D is unresolved. V shed 0 bases and J shed 4 bases, with 7 bases lying between them. The CDR3 loop spans 14 amino acids. CDR1 is MNHEY, CDR2 SVGEGT, per germline. The CDR3 is CASSYSWSYNEQFF. Here the CDR3 DNA reads TGTGCCAGCAGTTACTCATGGAGTTACAATGAGCAGTTCTTC.

In its sample, this clonotype was seen many times. The J gene is TRBJ2-2, the V gene TRBV6-5, with 9 positions matching TRBD2. Germline V CDR1 and CDR2: MNHEY, SVGAGI. The CDR3 totals 15 residues. The V gene end was trimmed by 6 bases and the J gene end by 3 bases; junction bases not matched to a gene: 5. The CDR3 is CASSRERGDTGELFF. CDR3 nucleotide sequence: TGTGCCAGCAGCCGAGAGCGGGGGGACACCGGGGAGCTGTTTTTT.

This clonotype was found a few times. The chain couples TRBV7-3 to TRBJ2-1; D uncertain. The CDR3 contains 13 residues. The V gene lost 2 bases and the J gene lost 9 bases, with 11 bases spanning the gap. Germline CDR1 and CDR2: SGHTA and FQGTGA. The CDR3 DNA sequence: TGTGCCAGCAGCTTACGGTCCTCCAGTGAGCAGTTCTTC. Protein product: CASSLRSSSEQFF.

This clonotype was seen only a few times. The V call is TRBV12-5, the J call TRBJ2-2, with D possibly TRBD1 on 5 matching bases. CDR3 length equals 13 residues. Germline-derived CDR1 and CDR2 are LGHNT and FRNRAP. Trimming shortened V by 5 bases and J by 6 bases, and 10 bases separated the two germline ends. CDR3 protein: CASGTGGPGELFF. The CDR3 DNA follows: TGTGCTAGTGGTACAGGTGGCCCCGGGGAGCTGTTTTTT.

This clonotype was seen many times. The rearrangement links TRBV6-1 to TRBJ2-7; possible D gene TRBD1, 6 bases. The length of the CDR3 is 12 residues. V was clipped by 10 bases and J by 3 bases, with 13 bases between them. Germline assignment: CDR1 MNHNS and CDR2 SASEGT. CDR3 nucleotide sequence: TGTGCCACCGAGAACAGGGTCTACGAGCAGTACTTC. This translates into CATENRVYEQYF.

This clonotype was found many times. The chain has TRBV20-1 and TRBJ1-5; D remains ambiguous. The germline CDR1 and CDR2 sequences are DFQATT and SNEGSKA (reference sequence). Between the trimmed V and J ends, which lost 1 base and 4 bases, there was a span of 8 bases. CDR3 length: 13 residues. CDR3 protein: CSARGPENQPQHF. Written as DNA, the CDR3 is TGCAGTGCTAGAGGCCCCGAGAATCAGCCCCAGCATTTT.

This clonotype was found a few times. CDR3 in DNA: TGTGCCAGCAGCTTCCAACAGGGGAGCACCGGGGAGCTGTTTTTT. The encoded protein is CASSFQQGSTGELFF. This chain links TRBV11-2 with TRBJ2-2; TRBD1 aligns across 7 bases. CDR1 and CDR2 from the germline V gene are SGHAT and FQNNGV. The trim removed 3 bases at V and 4 bases at J, leaving 5 bases unmatched. The CDR3 runs to 15 residues.

The J gene is TRBJ2-3, the V gene TRBV6-4; 8 nucleotides agree with TRBD2. Germline V CDR1 and CDR2: MRHNA, SNTAGT. The CDR3 is 18 residues long. The trim removed 6 bases at V and 0 bases at J, leaving 14 bases unmatched. As DNA, the CDR3 is TGTGCCAGCAGGCCTCCGGGACTAGGAGTTCCCAGCACAGATACGCAGTATTTT. Translated, it gives CASRPPGLGVPSTDTQYF.

This clonotype was picked up many times. The chain uses TRBV7-2 and TRBJ2-7, with TRBD1 matching 11 bases. V shed 3 bases, J shed 3 bases, and the junction held 1 base outside the gene matches. The germline CDR1 and CDR2 sequences are SGHTA and FQGNSA. CDR3 length equals 14 residues. The chain's CDR3 is CASSLDRGRYEQYF. CDR3 nucleotide sequence: TGTGCCAGCAGCTTGGACAGGGGGCGCTACGAGCAGTACTTC.

This clonotype was observed a single time. This is likely a read error, given that the CDR3 carries no conserved phenylalanine or tryptophan at its end. The chain recombines TRBV24-1 with TRBJ2-3; 8 nucleotides align to TRBD1. CDR3 size: 16 residues. The junction had 9 bases not matched to a gene; V was cut back by 4 bases and J by 4 bases. Germline V gives CDR1 KGHDR, CDR2 SFDVKD. The CDR3 loop is CATSDPAGGRADTQYS. Written as DNA, the CDR3 is TGTGCCACCAGTGACCCAGCAGGGGGCCGGGCAGATACGCAGTATTCT.

This clonotype was counted ten times or more. The chain carries TRBV5-1 and TRBJ2-7; D gene unclear. The CDR3 is made up of 13 amino acids. CDR1 and CDR2 (germline): SGHRS, YFSETQ. V lost 5 bases and J 3 bases, leaving 12 bases between the germline ends. The CDR3 protein is CASRAQENYEQYF. CDR3 coding DNA: TGCGCCAGCAGAGCTCAGGAGAACTACGAGCAGTACTTC.

This sequence joins TRBV7-7 and TRBJ2-2, with TRBD2 as a possible D gene (6 bases). V gave up 5 bases and J gave up 1 base, with 8 bases separating them. CDR1 and CDR2 (germline): SSHAT, FNYEAQ (reference sequence). CDR3 length equals 14 residues. The chain's CDR3 is CASSPGLNTGELFF. The CDR3 coding sequence is TGTGCCAGCAGCCCGGGACTGAACACCGGGGAGCTGTTTTTT. Drawing the rest from reference TRBV7-7 and TRBJ2-2, the complete variable domain is GAGVSQSPRYKVTKRGQDVTLRCDPISSHATLYWYQQALGQGPEFLTYFNYEAQPDKSGLPSDRFSAERPEGSISTLTIQRTEQRDSAMYRCASSPGLNTGELFFGEGSRLTVL.

This clonotype was recorded a few times. The chain is built from TRBV6-5 and TRBJ2-1, with D perhaps assigned TRBD1 or TRBD2 (6 bases each). V lost 7 bases and J lost 10, with 17 bases in between. Per germline, CDR1 MNHEY and CDR2 SVGAGI. The CDR3 sequence is 13 residues long. The CDR3 nucleotides read TGTGCCAGCACCTCTTGGGGGGCAAGGGAGCAGTTCTTC. Its protein product is CASTSWGAREQFF.

This clonotype was observed at least ten times. The chain uses TRBV12-3 or TRBV12-4 and TRBJ2-1; D may be TRBD1 (6 bases). This CDR3 region has 13 residues. V lost 7 bases and J lost 8, with 15 bases in between. The CDR3 region is CASIRDIFDEQFF. CDR3 nucleotide sequence: TGTGCCAGCATACGGGACATTTTCGATGAGCAGTTCTTC.

This clonotype was seen at least ten times. This chain joins TRBV11-1 and TRBJ1-5, with D possibly being TRBD1 (5 bases). Germline V gene sequence: CDR1 SGHAT, CDR2 FQDESV (reference sequence). V lost 3 bases and J 5 bases, leaving 11 bases between the germline ends. The CDR3 is made up of 14 amino acids. The CDR3 spells CASSFAGADQPQHF. DNA for the CDR3: TGTGCCAGCAGCTTCGCCGGGGCGGATCAGCCCCAGCATTTT.

In regard to this clonotype: One base away lies a much larger clone, so this may be a sequencing read error. The chain employs TRBV24-1 and TRBJ1-5; possibly TRBD1 for D (5 bases). Germline CDR1 KGHDR, CDR2 SFDVKD. The V end lost 6 bases, the J end lost 4 bases, and 12 bases lay between the germline ends. This CDR3 comprises 14 residues. The CDR3 nucleotides read TGTGCCACCAGTTATGCGGGGGATAATCAGCCCCAGCATTTT. Protein: CATSYAGDNQPQHF.

This clonotype appeared a few times. V gene TRBV29-1 combines with J gene TRBJ2-7, with D possibly matching TRBD1 (6 bases). Trimming shortened V by 6 bases and J by 0 bases, and 15 bases separated the two germline ends. Germline V lookup: CDR1 SQVTM, CDR2 ANQGSEA. This CDR3 is built from 14 residues. In nucleotides, the CDR3 is TGCAGCGTCGAGAGGACAGCCAGCTCCTACGAGCAGTACTTC. Residues: CSVERTASSYEQYF.

Ten or more counts support this clonotype. V gene TRBV20-1 combines with J gene TRBJ2-7; perhaps TRBD1 as D (5 bases). Trimming removed 5 bases at V and 4 bases at J, with 15 bases between. Germline CDR1 is DFQATT and CDR2 is SNEGSKA (reference sequence). CDR3 length: 13 amino acids. CDR3: CSAGVGDRYEQYF. CDR3 sequence (DNA): TGCAGTGCTGGAGTAGGGGATCGTTACGAGCAGTACTTC.

At least ten counts were recorded for this clonotype. This chain connects TRBV29-1 to TRBJ2-3; D call uncertain. Germline V gene lookup returns CDR1 SQVTM and CDR2 ANQGSEA. Deletions cut 3 bases from V and 2 bases from J, with 3 bases between. This CDR3 has 11 amino acids. The CDR3 nucleotides are TGCAGCGTTGACGACACAGATACGCAGTATTTT. Amino acid sequence: CSVDDTDTQYF.